The TCR beta chain under discussion was sequenced for a study of technical replicates of blood from a few donors. Clones were sequenced by immunoSEQ multiplex PCR, and TCRdb holds only the in-frame ones, with some missing. The repertoire includes about 15,000 clones, 82% of them detected once, and over 9% sits in the top ten. Germline CDR1 SQVTM, CDR2 ANQGSEA. Trimming removed 7 bases from V and 4 bases from J, with 17 bases in between. The CDR3 has 14 amino acids. This clonotype originated in a human donor in good health. Some clones in this sample may be carry-over from other donors' samples. The sequenced material came from PBMCs. The V gene is TRBV29-1, the J gene TRBJ2-1; possibly TRBD1 for D (6 bases). The DNA of the CDR3 is TGCAGCGCCCCAAGCCGACAGGCGTACAATGAGCAGTTCTTC. Amino acids: CSAPSRQAYNEQFF.